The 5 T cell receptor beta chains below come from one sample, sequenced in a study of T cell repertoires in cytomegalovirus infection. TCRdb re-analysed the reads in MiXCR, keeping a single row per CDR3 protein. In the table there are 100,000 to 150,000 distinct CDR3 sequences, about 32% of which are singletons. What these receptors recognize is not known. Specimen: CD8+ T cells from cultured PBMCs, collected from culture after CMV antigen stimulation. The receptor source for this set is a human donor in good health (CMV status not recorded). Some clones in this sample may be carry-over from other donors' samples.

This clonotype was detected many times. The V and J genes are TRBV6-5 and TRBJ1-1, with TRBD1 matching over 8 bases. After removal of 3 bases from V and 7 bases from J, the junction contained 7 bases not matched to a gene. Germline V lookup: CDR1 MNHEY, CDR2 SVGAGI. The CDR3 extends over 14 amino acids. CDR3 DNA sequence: TGTGCCAGCAGTTATGGCAACACAGGGGGTGAAGCTTTCTTT. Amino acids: CASSYGNTGGEAFF.

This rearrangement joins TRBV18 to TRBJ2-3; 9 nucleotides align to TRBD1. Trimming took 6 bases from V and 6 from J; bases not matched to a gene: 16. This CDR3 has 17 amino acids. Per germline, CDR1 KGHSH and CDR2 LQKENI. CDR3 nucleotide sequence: TGTGCCAGCTCTTCCCTTCGGAGGGACAGGGAGTTCGATACGCAGTATTTT. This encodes CASSSLRRDREFDTQYF.

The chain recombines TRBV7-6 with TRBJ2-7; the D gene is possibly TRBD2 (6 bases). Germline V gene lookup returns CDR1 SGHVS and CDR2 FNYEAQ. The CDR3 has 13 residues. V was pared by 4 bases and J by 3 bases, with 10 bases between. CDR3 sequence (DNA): TGTGCCAGCAGCTCCGGGGAGGTCTACGAGCAGTACTTC. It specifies CASSSGEVYEQYF.

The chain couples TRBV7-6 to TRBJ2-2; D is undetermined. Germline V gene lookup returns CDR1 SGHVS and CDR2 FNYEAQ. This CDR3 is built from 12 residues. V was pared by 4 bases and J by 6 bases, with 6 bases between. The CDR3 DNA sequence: TGTGCCAGCAGCTCTTCATCCGGGGAGCTGTTTTTT. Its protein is CASSSSSGELFF.

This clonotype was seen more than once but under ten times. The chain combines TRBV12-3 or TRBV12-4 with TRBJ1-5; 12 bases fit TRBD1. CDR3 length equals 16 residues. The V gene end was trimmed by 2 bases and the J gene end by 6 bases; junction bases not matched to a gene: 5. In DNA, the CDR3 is TGTGCCAGCAGTTTATTGGGACAGGGGGCGTCTCAGCCCCAGCATTTT. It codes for CASSLLGQGASQPQHF.